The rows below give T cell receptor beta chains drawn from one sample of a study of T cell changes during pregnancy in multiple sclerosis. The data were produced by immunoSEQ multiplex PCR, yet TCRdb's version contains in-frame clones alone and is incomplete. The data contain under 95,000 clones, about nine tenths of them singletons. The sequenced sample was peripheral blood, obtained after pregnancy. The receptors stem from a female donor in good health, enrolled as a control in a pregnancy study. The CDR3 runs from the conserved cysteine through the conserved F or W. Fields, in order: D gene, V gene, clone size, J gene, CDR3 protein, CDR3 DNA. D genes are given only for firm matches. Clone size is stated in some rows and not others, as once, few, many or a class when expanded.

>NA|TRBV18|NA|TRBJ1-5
CASSPPGKGDQPQHF
TGTGCCAGCTCACCACCGGGTAAGGGGGATCAGCCCCAGCATTTT
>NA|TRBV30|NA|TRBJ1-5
CAYQTGLVGNQPQHF
TGTGCCTACCAAACGGGACTAGTAGGCAATCAGCCCCAGCATTTT
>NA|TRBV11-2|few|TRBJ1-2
CASSPTGGSSYGYTF
TGTGCCAGCAGCCCGACAGGAGGCAGTTCCTATGGCTACACCTTC
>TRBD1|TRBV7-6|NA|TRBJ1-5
CASSLVGGQGRQPQHF
TGTGCCAGCAGCTTAGTAGGGGGACAGGGCCGTCAGCCCCAGCATTTT
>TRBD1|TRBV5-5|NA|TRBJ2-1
CASSLEGQGFWEQFF
TGTGCCAGCAGCTTGGAGGGACAGGGATTTTGGGAGCAGTTCTTC
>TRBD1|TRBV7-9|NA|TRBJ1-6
CASSRGQGFYNSPLHF
TGTGCCAGCAGCCGGGGACAGGGGTTCTATAATTCACCCCTCCACTTT
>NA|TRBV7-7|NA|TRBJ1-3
CASSLMFGSGNTIYF
TGTGCTAGCAGCTTAATGTTCGGTTCTGGAAACACCATATATTTT
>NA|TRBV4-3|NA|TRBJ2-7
CASSPLRGSSYEQYF
TGCGCCAGCAGCCCCCTGCGAGGAAGCTCCTACGAGCAGTACTTC
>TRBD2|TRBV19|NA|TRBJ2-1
CASRAGMANEQFF
TGTGCCAGTAGAGCGGGGATGGCGAATGAGCAGTTCTTC
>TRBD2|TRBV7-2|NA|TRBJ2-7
CASSLVAGAKPEQYF
TGTGCCAGCAGCTTAGTAGCGGGGGCCAAACCCGAGCAGTACTTC
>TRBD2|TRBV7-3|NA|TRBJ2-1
CASSLTGAGYPPYNEQFF
TGTGCCAGCAGCTTAACCGGAGCGGGATATCCCCCCTACAATGAGCAGTTCTTC
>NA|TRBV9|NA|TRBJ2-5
CASSPGTTQETQYF
TGTGCCAGCAGCCCCGGGACAACCCAAGAGACCCAGTACTTC
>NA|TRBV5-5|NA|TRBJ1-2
CASSPTDNYGYTF
TGTGCCAGCAGCCCGACAGATAACTATGGCTACACCTTC
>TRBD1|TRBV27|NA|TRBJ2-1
CASSQQGVNEQFF
TGTGCCAGCAGTCAACAGGGGGTCAATGAGCAGTTCTTC
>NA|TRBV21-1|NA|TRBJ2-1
CASSNFLQNYNEQFF
TGTGCCAGCAGCAATTTTCTACAGAACTACAATGAGCAGTTCTTC
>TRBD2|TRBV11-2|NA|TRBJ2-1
CASSGGAGGLFF
TGTGCCAGCAGCGGAGGGGCGGGGGGTCTGTTCTTC
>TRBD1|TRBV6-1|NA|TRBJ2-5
CACDRGAETQYF
TGTGCCTGTGACAGGGGCGCAGAGACCCAGTACTTC
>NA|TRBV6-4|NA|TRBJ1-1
CASTGTSYEAFF
TGTGCCAGCACGGGAACATCTTACGAAGCTTTCTTT
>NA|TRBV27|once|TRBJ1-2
CASTVPTTTNYGYTF
TGTGCCAGCACCGTCCCGACAACAACCAACTATGGCTACACCTTC